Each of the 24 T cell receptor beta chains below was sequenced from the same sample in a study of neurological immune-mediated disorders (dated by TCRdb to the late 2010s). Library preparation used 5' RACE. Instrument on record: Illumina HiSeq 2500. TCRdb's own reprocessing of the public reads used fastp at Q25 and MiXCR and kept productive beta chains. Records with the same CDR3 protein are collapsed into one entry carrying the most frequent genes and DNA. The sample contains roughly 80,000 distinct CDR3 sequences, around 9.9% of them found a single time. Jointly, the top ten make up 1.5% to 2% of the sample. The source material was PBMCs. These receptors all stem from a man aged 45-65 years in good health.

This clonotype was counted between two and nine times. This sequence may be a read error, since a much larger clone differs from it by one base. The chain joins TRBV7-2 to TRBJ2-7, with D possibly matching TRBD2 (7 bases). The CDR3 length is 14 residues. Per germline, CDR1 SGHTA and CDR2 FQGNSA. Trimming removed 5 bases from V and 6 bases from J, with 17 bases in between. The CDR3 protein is CASSVWWRGGEQYF. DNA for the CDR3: TGTGCCAGCAGCGTATGGTGGAGGGGGGGCGAGCAGTACTTC.

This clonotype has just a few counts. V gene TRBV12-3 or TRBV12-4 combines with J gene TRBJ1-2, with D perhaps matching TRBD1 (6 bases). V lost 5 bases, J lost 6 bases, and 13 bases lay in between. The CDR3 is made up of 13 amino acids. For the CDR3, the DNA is TGTGCCAGCAGTCGTACGGGGGCGAATGGCTACACCTTC. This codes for CASSRTGANGYTF.

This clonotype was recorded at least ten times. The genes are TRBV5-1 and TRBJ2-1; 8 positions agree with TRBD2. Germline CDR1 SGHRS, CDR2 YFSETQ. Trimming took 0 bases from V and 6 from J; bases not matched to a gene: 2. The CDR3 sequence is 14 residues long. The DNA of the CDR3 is TGCGCCAGCAGCTTGGGACTAGCGACCAATGAGCAGTTCTTC. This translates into CASSLGLATNEQFF.

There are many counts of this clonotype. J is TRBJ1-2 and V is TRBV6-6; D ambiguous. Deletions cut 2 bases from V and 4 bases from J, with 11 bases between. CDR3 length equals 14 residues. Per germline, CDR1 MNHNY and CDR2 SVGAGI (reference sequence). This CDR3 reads CASSYKDGVYGYTF. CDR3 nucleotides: TGTGCCAGCAGTTACAAGGACGGAGTCTATGGCTACACCTTC.

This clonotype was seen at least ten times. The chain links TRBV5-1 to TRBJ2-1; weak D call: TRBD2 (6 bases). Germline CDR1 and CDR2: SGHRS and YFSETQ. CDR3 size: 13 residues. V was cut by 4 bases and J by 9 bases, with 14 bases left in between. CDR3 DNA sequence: TGCGCCAGCAGCCCCGGGACTTCGATTGAGCAGTTCTTC. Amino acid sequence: CASSPGTSIEQFF.

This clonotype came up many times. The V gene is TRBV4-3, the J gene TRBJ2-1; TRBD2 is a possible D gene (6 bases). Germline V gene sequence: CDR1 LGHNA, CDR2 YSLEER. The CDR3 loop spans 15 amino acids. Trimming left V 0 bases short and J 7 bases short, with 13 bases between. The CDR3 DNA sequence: TGCGCCAGCAGCCAAGATACGGGAGTACGAAATGAGCAGTTCTTC. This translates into CASSQDTGVRNEQFF.

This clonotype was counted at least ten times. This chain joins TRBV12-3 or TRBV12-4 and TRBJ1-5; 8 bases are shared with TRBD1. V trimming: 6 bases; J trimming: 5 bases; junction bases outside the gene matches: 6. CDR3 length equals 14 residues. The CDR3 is CASSTGGRDQPQHF. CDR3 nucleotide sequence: TGTGCCAGCAGCACAGGGGGAAGGGATCAGCCCCAGCATTTT.

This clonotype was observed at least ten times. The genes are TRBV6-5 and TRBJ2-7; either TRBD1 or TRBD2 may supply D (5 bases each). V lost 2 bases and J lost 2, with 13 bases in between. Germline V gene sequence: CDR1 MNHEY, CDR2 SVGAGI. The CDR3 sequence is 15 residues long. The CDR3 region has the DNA TGTGCCAGCAGTTACACCCGGGGACGGACCTACGAGCAGTACTTC. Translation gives CASSYTRGRTYEQYF.

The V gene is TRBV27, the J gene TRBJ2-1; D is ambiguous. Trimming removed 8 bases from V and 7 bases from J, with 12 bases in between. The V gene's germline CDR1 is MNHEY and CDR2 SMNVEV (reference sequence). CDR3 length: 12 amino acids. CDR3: CASRSTGNEQFF. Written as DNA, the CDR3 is TGTGCCAGCCGATCGACGGGTAATGAGCAGTTCTTC.

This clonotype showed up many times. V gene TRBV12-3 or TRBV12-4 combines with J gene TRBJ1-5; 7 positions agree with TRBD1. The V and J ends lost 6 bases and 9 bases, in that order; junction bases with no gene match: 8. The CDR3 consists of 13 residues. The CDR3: CASSRDRVSPQHF. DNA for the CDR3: TGTGCCAGCAGCCGAGACAGGGTCTCGCCCCAGCATTTT.

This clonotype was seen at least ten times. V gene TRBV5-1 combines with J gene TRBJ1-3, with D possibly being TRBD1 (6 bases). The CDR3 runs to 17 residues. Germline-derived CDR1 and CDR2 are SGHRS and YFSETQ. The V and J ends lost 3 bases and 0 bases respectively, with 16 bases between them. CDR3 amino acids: CASSSGQFSSSGNTIYF. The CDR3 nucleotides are TGCGCCAGCAGCTCCGGACAGTTTTCTTCCTCTGGAAACACCATATATTTT.

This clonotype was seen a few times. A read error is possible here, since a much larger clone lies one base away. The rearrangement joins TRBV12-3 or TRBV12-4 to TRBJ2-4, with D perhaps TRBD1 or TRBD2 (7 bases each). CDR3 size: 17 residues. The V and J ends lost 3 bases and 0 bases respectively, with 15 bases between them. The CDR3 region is CASSFPGGGGAKNIQYF. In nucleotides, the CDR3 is TGTGCCAGCAGTTTTCCAGGGGGGGGCGGAGCCAAAAACATTCAGTACTTC.

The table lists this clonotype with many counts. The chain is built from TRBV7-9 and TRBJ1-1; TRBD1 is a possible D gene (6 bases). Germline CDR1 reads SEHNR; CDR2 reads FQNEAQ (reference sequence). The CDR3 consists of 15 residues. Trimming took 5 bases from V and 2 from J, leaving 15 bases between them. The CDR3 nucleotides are TGTGCCAGCAGCCCAGGGGTCAGGGCTAACACTGAAGCTTTCTTT. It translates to CASSPGVRANTEAFF.

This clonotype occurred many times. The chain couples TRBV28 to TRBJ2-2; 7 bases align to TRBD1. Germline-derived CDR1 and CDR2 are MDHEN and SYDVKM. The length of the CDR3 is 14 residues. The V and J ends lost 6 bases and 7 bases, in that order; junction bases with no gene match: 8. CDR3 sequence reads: CASRRGGAGGELFF. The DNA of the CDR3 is TGTGCCAGCAGGCGAGGGGGCGCCGGCGGGGAGCTGTTTTTT.

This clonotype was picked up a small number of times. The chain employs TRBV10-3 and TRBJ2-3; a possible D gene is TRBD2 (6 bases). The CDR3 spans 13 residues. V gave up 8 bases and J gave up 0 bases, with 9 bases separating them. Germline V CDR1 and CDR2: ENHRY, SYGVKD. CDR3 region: CAIGRPSTDTQYF. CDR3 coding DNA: TGTGCCATCGGGAGGCCCAGCACAGATACGCAGTATTTT.

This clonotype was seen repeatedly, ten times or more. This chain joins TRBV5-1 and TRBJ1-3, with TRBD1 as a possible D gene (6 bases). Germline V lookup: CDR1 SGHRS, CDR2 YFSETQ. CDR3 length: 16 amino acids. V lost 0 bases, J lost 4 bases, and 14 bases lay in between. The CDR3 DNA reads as TGCGCCAGCAGCTTGGGGGGGGCAACCCGAGGAAACACCATATATTTT. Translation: CASSLGGATRGNTIYF.

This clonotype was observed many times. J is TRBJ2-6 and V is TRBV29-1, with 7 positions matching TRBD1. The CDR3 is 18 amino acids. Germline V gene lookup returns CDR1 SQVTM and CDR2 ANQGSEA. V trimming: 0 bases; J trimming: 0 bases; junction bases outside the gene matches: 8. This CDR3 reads CSVEDYGTESSGANVLTF. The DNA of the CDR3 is TGCAGCGTTGAAGACTACGGGACAGAAAGCTCTGGGGCCAACGTCCTGACTTTC.

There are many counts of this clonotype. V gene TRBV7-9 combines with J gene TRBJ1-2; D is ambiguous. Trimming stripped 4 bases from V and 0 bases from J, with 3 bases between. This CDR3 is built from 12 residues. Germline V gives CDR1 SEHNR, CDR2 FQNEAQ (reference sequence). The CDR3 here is CASSSSNYGYTF. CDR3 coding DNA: TGTGCCAGCAGCTCATCTAACTATGGCTACACCTTC. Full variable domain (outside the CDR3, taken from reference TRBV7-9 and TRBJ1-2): DTGVSQNPRHKITKRGQNVTFRCDPISEHNRLYWYRQTLGQGPEFLTYFQNEAQLEKSRLLSDRFSAERPKGSFSTLEIQRTEQGDSAMYLCASSSSNYGYTFGSGTRLTVV.

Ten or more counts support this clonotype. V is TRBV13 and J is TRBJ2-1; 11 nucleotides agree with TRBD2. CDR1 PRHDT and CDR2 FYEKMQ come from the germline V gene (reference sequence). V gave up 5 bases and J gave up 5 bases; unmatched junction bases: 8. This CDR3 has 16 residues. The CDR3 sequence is CASSPPGTSGHNEQFF. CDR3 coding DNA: TGTGCCAGCAGCCCCCCTGGGACTAGCGGCCACAATGAGCAGTTCTTC. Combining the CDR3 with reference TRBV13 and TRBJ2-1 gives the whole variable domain AAGVIQSPRHLIKEKRETATLKCYPIPRHDTVYWYQQGPGQDPQFLISFYEKMQSDKGSIPDRFSAQQFSDYHSELNMSSLELGDSALYFCASSPPGTSGHNEQFFGPGTRLTVL.

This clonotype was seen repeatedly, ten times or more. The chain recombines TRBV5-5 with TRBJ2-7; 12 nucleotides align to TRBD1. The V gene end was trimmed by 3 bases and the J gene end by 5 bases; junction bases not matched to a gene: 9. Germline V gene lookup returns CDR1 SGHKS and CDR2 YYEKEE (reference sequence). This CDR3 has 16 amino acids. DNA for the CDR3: TGTGCCAGCAGCTCGGGTGGGGGACAGGGGGCACACGAGCAGTACTTC. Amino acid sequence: CASSSGGGQGAHEQYF. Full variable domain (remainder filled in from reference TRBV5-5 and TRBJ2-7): DAGVTQSPTHLIKTRGQQVTLRCSPISGHKSVSWYQQVLGQGPQFIFQYYEKEERGRGNFPDRFSARQFPNYSSELNVNALLLGDSALYLCASSSGGGQGAHEQYFGPGTRLTVT.

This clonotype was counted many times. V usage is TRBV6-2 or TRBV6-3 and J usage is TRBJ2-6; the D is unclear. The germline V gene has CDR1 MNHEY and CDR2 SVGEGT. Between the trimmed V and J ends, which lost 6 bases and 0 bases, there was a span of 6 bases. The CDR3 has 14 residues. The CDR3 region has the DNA TGTGCCAGCAGACTCATCTCTGGGGCCAACGTCCTGACTTTC. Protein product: CASRLISGANVLTF.

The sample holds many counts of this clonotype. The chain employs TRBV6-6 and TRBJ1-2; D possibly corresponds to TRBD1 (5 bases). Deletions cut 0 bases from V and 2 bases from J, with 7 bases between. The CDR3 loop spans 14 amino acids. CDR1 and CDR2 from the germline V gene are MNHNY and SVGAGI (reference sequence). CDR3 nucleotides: TGTGCCAGCAGTTACTCGGCAGGGAACTATGGCTACACCTTC. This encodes CASSYSAGNYGYTF.

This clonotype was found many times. In DNA form, the CDR3 reads TGTGCCAGCAGTACCGGGACAGGGAAGGAGACCCAGTACTTC. It codes for CASSTGTGKETQYF. The rearrangement uses TRBV12-3 or TRBV12-4 and TRBJ2-5, with TRBD1 matching over 9 bases. V was pared by 5 bases and J by 5 bases, with 6 bases of the junction left unmatched. This CDR3 comprises 14 residues.

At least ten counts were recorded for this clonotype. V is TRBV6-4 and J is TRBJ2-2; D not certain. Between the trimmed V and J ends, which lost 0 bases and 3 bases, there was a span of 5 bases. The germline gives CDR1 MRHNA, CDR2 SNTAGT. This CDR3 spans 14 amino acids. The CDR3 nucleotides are TGTGCCAGCAGTGACTCCGAGGACACCGGGGAGCTGTTTTTT. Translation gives CASSDSEDTGELFF.